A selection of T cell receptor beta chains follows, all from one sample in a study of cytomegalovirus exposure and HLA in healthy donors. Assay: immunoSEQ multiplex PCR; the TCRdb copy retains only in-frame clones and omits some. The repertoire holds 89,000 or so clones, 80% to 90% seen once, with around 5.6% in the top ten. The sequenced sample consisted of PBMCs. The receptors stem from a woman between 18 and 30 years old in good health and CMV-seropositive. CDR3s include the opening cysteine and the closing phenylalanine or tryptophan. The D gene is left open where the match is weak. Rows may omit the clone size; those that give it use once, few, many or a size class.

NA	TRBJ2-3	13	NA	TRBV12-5	TGTGCTAGTGGTTTGGTAGCAAGTCGTACGCAGTATTTT	CASGLVASRTQYF
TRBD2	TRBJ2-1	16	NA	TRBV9	TGTGCCAGCAGCGGAAATAGCGGGGGCTCCTACAATGAGCAGTTCTTC	CASSGNSGGSYNEQFF
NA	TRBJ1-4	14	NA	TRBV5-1	TGCGCCAGCAGCTTGTCTCAGGGTAATGAAAAACTGTTTTTT	CASSLSQGNEKLFF
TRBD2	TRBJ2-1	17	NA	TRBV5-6	TGTGCCAGCAGCTTTTTATTAGCGGGAGGCCCTAGGGATGAGCAGTTCTTC	CASSFLLAGGPRDEQFF
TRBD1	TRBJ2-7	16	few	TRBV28	TGTGCCAGCAGTTTATTCCGGGACAGGATATCCTACGAGCAGTACTTC	CASSLFRDRISYEQYF
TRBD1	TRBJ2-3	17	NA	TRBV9	TGTGCCAGCAGCTCAGACACCGGGACAGTTAGCACAGATACGCAGTATTTT	CASSSDTGTVSTDTQYF
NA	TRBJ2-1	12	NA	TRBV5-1	TGCGCCAGCAGCTTGAGGGGCGATGAGCAGTTCTTC	CASSLRGDEQFF
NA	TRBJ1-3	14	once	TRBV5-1	TGCGCCAGCAGCGAGTCTTCCTCTGGAAACACCATATATTTT	CASSESSSGNTIYF
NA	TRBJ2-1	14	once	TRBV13	TGTGCCAGCACAAGCGGCAGGCAAAACAATGAGCAGTTCTTC	CASTSGRQNNEQFF
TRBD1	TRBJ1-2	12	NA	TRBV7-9	TGCGCCAGCAGCGTAGGGACAGATGGCTACACCTTC	CASSVGTDGYTF
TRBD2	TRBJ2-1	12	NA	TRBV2	TGTGCCAGCAGTGGGGAGGGAGAAGAGCAGTTCTTC	CASSGEGEEQFF
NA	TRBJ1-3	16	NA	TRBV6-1	TGTGCCAGCAGTGAAAACGCGGGATCCTCTGGAAACACCATATATTTT	CASSENAGSSGNTIYF
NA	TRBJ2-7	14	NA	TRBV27	TGTGCCAGCAGTTTATCTTTGAGCTCCTACGAGCAGTACTTC	CASSLSLSSYEQYF
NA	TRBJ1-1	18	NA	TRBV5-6	TGTGCCAGCAGCTTGGATTGGGATGAAGGCAGGACTTCCACTGAAGCTTTCTTT	CASSLDWDEGRTSTEAFF
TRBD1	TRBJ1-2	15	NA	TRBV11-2	TGTGCCAGCAGACCATACCGGGACAGGGTCTATGGCTACACCTTC	CASRPYRDRVYGYTF
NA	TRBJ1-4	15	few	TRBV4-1	TGCGCCAGCAGCCGAGCAGGGAATACTAATGAAAAACTGTTTTTT	CASSRAGNTNEKLFF
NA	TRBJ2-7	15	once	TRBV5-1	TGCGCCAGCAGCCTGGAACAGGGTCCATCCTACGAGCAGTACTTC	CASSLEQGPSYEQYF
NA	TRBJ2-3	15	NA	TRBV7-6	TGTGCCAGCAGCTTAATTCCTCCCCCGCGGGATACGCAGTATTTT	CASSLIPPPRDTQYF
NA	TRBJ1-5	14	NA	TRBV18	TGTGCCAGCTCACCCGGACAGAGAAATCAGCCCCAGCATTTT	CASSPGQRNQPQHF
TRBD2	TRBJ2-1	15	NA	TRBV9	TGTGCCAGCAGCATAGCGGGGGACGTTAACAATGAGCAGTTCTTC	CASSIAGDVNNEQFF
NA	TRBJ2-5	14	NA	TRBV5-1	TGCGCCAGCAGCCTTGGACAGATACAAGAGACCCAGTACTTC	CASSLGQIQETQYF
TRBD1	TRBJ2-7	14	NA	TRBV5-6	TGTGCCAGCAGCTTTGGGACAGGATCCTACGAGCAGTACTTC	CASSFGTGSYEQYF
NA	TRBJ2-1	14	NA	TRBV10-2	TGCGCCAGCAGTGTGGTCAGGGCCCACAATGAGCAGTTCTTC	CASSVVRAHNEQFF
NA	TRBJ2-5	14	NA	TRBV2	TGTGCCAGCAGTGAAAACGGGGTACAAGAGACCCAGTACTTC	CASSENGVQETQYF
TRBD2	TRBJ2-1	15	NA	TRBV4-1	TGCGCCAGCAGCCAGATTAGCGGGAGGTACAATGAGCAGTTCTTC	CASSQISGRYNEQFF
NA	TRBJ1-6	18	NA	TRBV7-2	TGTGCCAGCAGCTTAAAATCAATAGGGGCTCTATATAATTCACCCCTCCACTTT	CASSLKSIGALYNSPLHF
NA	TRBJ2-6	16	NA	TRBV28	TGTGCCAGCAGTTTACCTGACAGCTCTGGGGCCAACGTCCTGACTTTC	CASSLPDSSGANVLTF
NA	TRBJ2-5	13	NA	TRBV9	TGTGCCAGCAGCGTTGGAGATTTTGAGACCCAGTACTTC	CASSVGDFETQYF
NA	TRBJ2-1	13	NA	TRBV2	TGTGCCAGCAGTGGTCGGGTGTACAAGGAGCAGTTCTTC	CASSGRVYKEQFF
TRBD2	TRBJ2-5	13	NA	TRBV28	TGTGCCAGCAGTTTACCCGCGGGAGGGATCCAGTACTTC	CASSLPAGGIQYF
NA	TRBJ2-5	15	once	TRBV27	TGTGCCAGCAGTCTGACTAGATATCGCCAAGAGACCCAGTACTTC	CASSLTRYRQETQYF
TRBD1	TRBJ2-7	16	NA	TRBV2	TGTGCCAGCCAGGGACAGGGGCGTCAGGGTTCGAGGGAGCAGTACTTC	CASQGQGRQGSREQYF
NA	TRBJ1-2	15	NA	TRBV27	TGTGCCAGCAGTTACGGGGGGCAGCCGATCTATGGCTACACCTTC	CASSYGGQPIYGYTF
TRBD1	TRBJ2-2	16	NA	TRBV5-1	TGCGCCAGCACCTGGACAGGGGCGATCGGCACCGGGGAGCTGTTTTTT	CASTWTGAIGTGELFF
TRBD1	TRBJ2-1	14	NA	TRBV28	TGTGCCAGCAGGCAGGGGGCGGGCTTGCATGAGCAGTTCTTC	CASRQGAGLHEQFF
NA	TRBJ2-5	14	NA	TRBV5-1	TGCGCCAGCAGCTTGGATAGGGGTGGTGAGACCCAGTACTTC	CASSLDRGGETQYF
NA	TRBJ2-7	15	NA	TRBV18	TGTGCCAGCTCGCGCCCCGGGACACAGAGGCTCGGGCAGTACTTC	CASSRPGTQRLGQYF
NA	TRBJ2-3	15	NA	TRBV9	TGTGCCAGCAGCGCCTCAGGGGCCGCCCAGATTACGCAGTATTTT	CASSASGAAQITQYF
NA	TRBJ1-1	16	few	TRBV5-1	TGCGCCAGCAGCCCCGGGTCTATGGGTATGAACACTGAAGCTTTCTTT	CASSPGSMGMNTEAFF
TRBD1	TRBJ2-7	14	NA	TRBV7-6	TGTGCCAGCAGCCCCGGGACAGGGGGGTACGAGCAGTACTTC	CASSPGTGGYEQYF
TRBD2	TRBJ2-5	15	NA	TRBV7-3	TGTGCCAGCAGCCCTAGCGGGACTCACGGAGAGACCCAGTACTTC	CASSPSGTHGETQYF
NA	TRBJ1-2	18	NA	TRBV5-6	TGTGCCAGCAGCCCTGTTGGCCTCCTACAGCATGCCAACTATGGCTACACCTTC	CASSPVGLLQHANYGYTF
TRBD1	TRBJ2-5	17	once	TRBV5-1	TGCGCCAGCAGCAAGGGACCGGGACAGGGGGCGGGAGAGACCCAGTACTTC	CASSKGPGQGAGETQYF
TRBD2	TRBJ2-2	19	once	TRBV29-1	TGCAGCGTTGAAGATCCCTGGGGGGGAGGGCCAGGTTTGGCCGGGGAGCTGTTTTTT	CSVEDPWGGGPGLAGELFF
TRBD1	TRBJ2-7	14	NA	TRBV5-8	TGTGCCAGCAGCTTGGAGGGACAGGGCTACGAGCAGTACTTC	CASSLEGQGYEQYF
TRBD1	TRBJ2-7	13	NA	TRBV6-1	TGTGCCAGCAGTGACAGGGGGCCCTACGAGCAGTACTTC	CASSDRGPYEQYF
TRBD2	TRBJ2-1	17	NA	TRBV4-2	TGTGTCAGCAGCCAAGACTACGGACTAGGTTCGGGCAATGAGCAGTTCTTC	CVSSQDYGLGSGNEQFF
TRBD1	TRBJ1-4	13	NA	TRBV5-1	TGCGCCAGCAGCTGGCAGGGGGATGAAAAACTGTTTTTT	CASSWQGDEKLFF
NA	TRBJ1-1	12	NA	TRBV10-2	TGCGCCAGCAGTTCCTACAGGCCAGAAGCTTTCTTT	CASSSYRPEAFF
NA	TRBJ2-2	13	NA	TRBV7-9	TGTTCCAGCACCGAGCGGAACACCGGGGAGCTGTTTTTT	CSSTERNTGELFF
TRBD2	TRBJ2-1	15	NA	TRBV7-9	TGTGCCAGCAGCTTAGGCAGCGGGAGTTTCGATGAGCAGTTCTTC	CASSLGSGSFDEQFF
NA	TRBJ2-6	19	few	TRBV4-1	TGCGCCAGCAGCCAAGAGGAGGGGGCGGTAGGCTCTGGGGCCAACGTCCTGACTTTC	CASSQEEGAVGSGANVLTF
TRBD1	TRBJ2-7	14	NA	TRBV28	TGTGCCAGCAGTACCACGGGACAGGGCTACGAGCAGTACTTC	CASSTTGQGYEQYF